Following are 2 T cell receptor beta chains from one sample sequenced in a study of metastatic and nonmetastatic thyroid tumors (dated by TCRdb to 2019 to 2021). Before undergoing thyroid surgery, none of the patients had been given any kind of treatment. To prepare the library, PCR was applied. The run used an Illumina HiSeq 4000. TCRdb redid the processing of the public reads, applying fastp at Q25 and MiXCR, and retained in-frame beta chains. For this sample there are fewer than 45,000 clones; approximately 12% appear just once. The ten largest clones represent more than 8% of the sample. The sequenced sample consisted of blood. The receptors shown here come from a female donor with papillary thyroid cancer or a benign thyroid nodule (not recorded which). Some clones in this sample may be carry-over from other donors' samples.

There are a few counts of this clone. This may be a read error: a much more frequent sequence differs by one nucleotide. Other DNA sequences in the sample encode the same CDR3. The rearrangement uses TRBV10-1 and TRBJ1-1; 9 bases agree with TRBD1. CDR3 length equals 13 residues. The V segment lost 9 bases and the J segment 6 bases; nucleotides outside the gene matches: 8. Germline CDR1 is WNHNN and CDR2 is SYGVQD (reference sequence). This chain's CDR3 is CASTPRQGAEAFF. The CDR3 nucleotides are TGCGCCAGTACCCCCCGACAGGGGGCTGAAGCTTTCTTT.

On this clone itself: A single base separates this from a much larger clone, so it may be a read error. The V gene is TRBV7-3, the J gene TRBJ2-5; D possibly corresponds to TRBD1 (5 bases). V lost 2 bases and J lost 5, with 15 bases in between. Germline values: CDR1 SGHTA, CDR2 FQGTGA. This CDR3 is 15 amino acids long. CDR3 sequence (DNA): TGTGCCAGCAGCTTAGTAGGGCGCAAGGGGGAGACCCAGTACTTC. Protein: CASSLVGRKGETQYF.